This TCR beta chain was observed in a study of T cell responses to AZD1222 COVID-19 vaccine. The CDR3 spans 15 residues. CDR1 and CDR2 from the germline V gene are SGHDT and YYEEEE. V was clipped by 6 bases and J by 6 bases, with 21 bases between them. Libraries were prepared by immunoSEQ multiplex PCR; TCRdb keeps only in-frame clonotypes and omits some of them. The data show some 150,000 clones, 90% to 95% seen once. The study, taken as a whole, reports: Clonal diversity may have been underestimated, and the donors were mostly white British, with more females than males.

Details on this clone: Antigen specificity is unknown.

The sequenced sample was peripheral blood, obtained 28 days after the second AZD1222 dose. The chain joins TRBV5-6 to TRBJ1-1; possible D gene TRBD1, 6 bases. The receptor was derived from an adult who received the AZD1222 COVID-19 vaccine. The CDR3 DNA sequence: TGTGCCAGCACCGGGGGTCAGGACTCAGGGGCTGAAGCTTTCTTT. This codes for CASTGGQDSGAEAFF. The full variable domain, in which reference TRBV5-6 and TRBJ1-1 provide the parts outside the CDR3, is DAGVTQSPTHLIKTRGQQVTLRCSPKSGHDTVSWYQQALGQGPQFIFQYYEEEERQRGNFPDRFSGHQFPNYSSELNVNALLLGDSALYLCASTGGQDSGAEAFFGQGTRLTVV.